This T cell receptor (beta chain) was sequenced for a study of blood T cell repertoires in COVID-19. Profiling relied on immunoSEQ multiplex PCR, and the TCRdb table lists in-frame clones only, not all of them. This sample has tens of thousands of clones, with 81% found just once. The sample comprised peripheral blood. The clonotype was recovered from a woman in her 70s with acute or convalescent COVID-19.

Here the CDR3 reads CAWSVFGTDNYGYTF. The CDR3 nucleotides are TGTGCCTGGAGTGTTTTCGGGACAGATAACTATGGCTACACCTTC. This rearrangement joins TRBV30 to TRBJ1-2; 7 nucleotides line up with TRBD1. With V trimmed by 0 bases and J by 1 base, 5 bases remained unmatched. From germline, CDR1 is GTSNPN and CDR2 SVGIG (reference sequence). The CDR3 has 15 amino acids.